The present entry profiles one T cell receptor (beta chain) with its context. The antigen is undetermined. Notes on the study in general: The larger-cohort validation was restricted to a single TCR beta V-J rearrangement rather than whole repertoires.

In TCRdb, the 5' RACE reads were re-called with MiXCR into one record per CDR3 protein. The data hold about 50,000 distinct CDR3 sequences, with 28% observed a single time. V lost 1 base, J lost 5 bases, and 13 bases lay in between. Germline CDR1 SGHRS, CDR2 YFSETQ. This CDR3 region has 14 residues. The sample taken for sequencing was naive CD4+ T cells sorted from blood. The subset was: naive CD4+ T cells, CD4+CD45RA+CD25-. The chain links TRBV5-1 to TRBJ2-7; D may be TRBD1 (5 bases). The sequence derives from a female donor with breast cancer. The CDR3 loop reads CASSLNGAHDEQYF. The CDR3 DNA reads TGCGCCAGCAGCTTGAATGGGGCGCACGACGAGCAGTACTTC.